Shown below are 32 T cell receptor beta chains from a single sample sequenced in a study of cytomegalovirus exposure and HLA in healthy donors. This PCR relied on a set of 60 Vbeta primers and 13 Jbeta primers. TCRdb's table, derived via immunoSEQ multiplex PCR, lists solely in-frame clones and lacks some. The sample lists about 190,000 clones; 79% were seen once. The sequencing input was PBMCs. Receptors originate from a woman in her fifties or sixties in good health and CMV-seronegative.

This rearrangement joins TRBV29-1 to TRBJ1-1, with 8 bases aligning to TRBD1. CDR1 is SQVTM and CDR2 is ANQGSEA in the germline V gene. V lost 6 bases, J lost 1 base, and 7 bases stayed unmatched. CDR3 size: 14 residues. The CDR3 sequence is CSVKQGTGNTEAFF. Here the CDR3 DNA reads TGCAGCGTCAAACAAGGGACAGGGAACACTGAAGCTTTCTTT.

Note on this clone: The sample carries other DNA sequences with the same CDR3. The CDR3 DNA reads TGTGCCAGCAGTTCCGACGGCACGCGGGGTTCCTTGAACACTGAAGCTTTCTTT. Amino acids: CASSSDGTRGSLNTEAFF. J is TRBJ1-1 and V is TRBV28; unclear D gene. The CDR3 loop spans 18 amino acids. Germline values: CDR1 MDHEN, CDR2 SYDVKM. Trimming removed 4 bases at V and 0 bases at J, with 21 bases between.

The CDR3 DNA sequence: TGCGCCAGCAGCCAAGGGACTAGCTTCGGGGGGGAGACCCAGTACTTC. Protein: CASSQGTSFGGETQYF. This chain connects TRBV4-1 to TRBJ2-5; TRBD2 matches at 8 bases. V shed 1 base, J shed 5 bases, and the junction held 9 bases outside the gene matches. Germline CDR1 and CDR2: MGHRA and YSYEKL. This CDR3 region has 16 residues.

In regard to this clone: The junction departs from the called germline gene at one end, perhaps through a read error. The CDR3 DNA sequence: TGTGTCAGTAGTAGACTCGGGACAGGGGAGGAGACCCAGTACTTC. It encodes CVSSRLGTGEETQYF. The chain couples TRBV19 to TRBJ2-5; the match to TRBD1 covers 10 bases. This CDR3 region has 15 residues. Germline CDR1 LNHDA, CDR2 SQIVND (reference sequence).

The chain is built from TRBV7-8 and TRBJ1-2; 8 nucleotides align to TRBD1. Germline V gene lookup returns CDR1 SGHVS and CDR2 FQNEAQ. This CDR3 spans 16 amino acids. The V gene end was trimmed by 1 base and the J gene end by 3 bases; junction bases not matched to a gene: 7. The chain's CDR3 is CASSLGPDRGDYGYTF. The CDR3, as DNA: TGTGCCAGCAGCTTAGGCCCCGACAGGGGTGACTATGGCTACACCTTC.

The V gene is TRBV7-8, the J gene TRBJ1-2, with TRBD1 matching over 9 bases. Germline-derived CDR1 and CDR2 are SGHVS and FQNEAQ. The CDR3 has 17 amino acids. With 5 bases clipped from V and 4 bases from J, the junction kept 14 bases outside the gene matches. Written as DNA, the CDR3 is TGTGCCAGCAGCCAGAACCCGGGACAGGGAAGGATCTATGGCTACACCTTC. It encodes CASSQNPGQGRIYGYTF.

The V and J genes are TRBV10-3 and TRBJ1-6; 10 bases match TRBD1. CDR3 size: 16 residues. In germline, CDR1 is ENHRY, CDR2 SYGVKD. The trim removed 4 bases at V and 5 bases at J, leaving 5 bases unmatched. The CDR3 DNA reads TGTGCCATCAGTGGAGGGACAGGGGCTAATAATTCACCCCTCCACTTT. Amino acid sequence: CAISGGTGANNSPLHF.

The chain carries TRBV9 and TRBJ1-2; 9 bases map to TRBD1. Germline CDR1 reads SGDLS; CDR2 reads YYNGEE. The V segment lost 4 bases and the J segment 3 bases; nucleotides outside the gene matches: 7. This CDR3 is 15 amino acids long. The CDR3 loop reads CASSPVTGGDYGYTF. The CDR3 DNA sequence: TGTGCCAGCAGCCCCGTTACAGGGGGCGACTATGGCTACACCTTC.

This clone was seen once. V gene TRBV11-3 combines with J gene TRBJ2-3, with D perhaps TRBD1 (6 bases). With 3 bases removed from V and 6 bases from J, the gap between germline ends came to 13 bases. From germline, CDR1 is SGHNT and CDR2 YENEEA. This CDR3 is 14 amino acids long. CDR3 protein: CASSLDRISDTQYF. CDR3 bases: TGTGCCAGCAGCTTGGACAGAATCAGTGATACGCAGTATTTT.

V usage is TRBV10-3 and J usage is TRBJ1-1, with D tentatively TRBD1 (5 bases). The CDR3 covers 15 residues. Between the trimmed V and J ends, which lost 4 bases and 0 bases, there was a span of 12 bases. Looked up from germline, CDR1 is ENHRY and CDR2 is SYGVKD. As DNA, the CDR3 is TGTGCCATCAGTGGAAACAGGAATATGAACACTGAAGCTTTCTTT. Protein sequence: CAISGNRNMNTEAFF.

The gene calls are TRBV9 and TRBJ1-5; 8 nucleotides line up with TRBD1. The CDR3 sequence is 15 residues long. The ends lost 0 bases at V and 5 bases at J; junction bases unmatched: 4. The germline V gene encodes CDR1 SGDLS and CDR2 YYNGEE. The CDR3 nucleotides are TGTGCCAGCAGCGTAGCCGGACAGGGCGATCAGCCCCAGCATTTT. It encodes CASSVAGQGDQPQHF.

The table lists this clone with a few counts. V and J are TRBV6-1 and TRBJ1-5; D is undetermined. The V gene lost 6 bases and the J gene lost 1 base, with 7 bases spanning the gap. The CDR3 extends over 13 amino acids. CDR1 and CDR2 (germline): MNHNS, SASEGT. CDR3 DNA sequence: TGTGCCAGCAGGATACAGAGCAATCAGCCCCAGCATTTT. Translation gives CASRIQSNQPQHF.

In its sample, this clone was seen many times. The chain carries TRBV6-6 and TRBJ2-3; D is uncertain. Germline values: CDR1 MNHNY, CDR2 SVGAGI (reference sequence). The CDR3 runs to 14 residues. Trimming took 2 bases from V and 2 from J, leaving 8 bases between them. The CDR3 bases are TGTGCCAGCAGTTACAGCCGGGTCACAGATACGCAGTATTTT. Amino acid sequence: CASSYSRVTDTQYF.

V usage is TRBV19 and J usage is TRBJ1-1; tentatively, D is TRBD1 (5 bases). The V end lost 2 bases, the J end lost 0 bases, and 13 bases lay between the germline ends. This CDR3 comprises 16 residues. The germline CDR1 and CDR2 sequences are LNHDA and SQIVND (reference sequence). The CDR3 is CASSITQGLMNTEAFF. DNA for the CDR3: TGTGCCAGTAGTATAACTCAGGGTTTGATGAACACTGAAGCTTTCTTT.

The genes are TRBV19 and TRBJ1-2; D call uncertain. The CDR3 loop spans 12 amino acids. Trimming cost V 7 bases and J 0 bases, with 6 bases left between them. Germline V gene data show CDR1 as LNHDA and CDR2 as SQIVND (reference sequence). CDR3 in amino acids: CASTGANYGYTF. The CDR3 bases are TGTGCCAGTACAGGCGCTAACTATGGCTACACCTTC.

The rearrangement uses TRBV9 and TRBJ1-6, with D unclear. Germline values: CDR1 SGDLS, CDR2 YYNGEE. V was cut by 4 bases and J by 7 bases, with 15 bases left in between. The CDR3 loop spans 15 amino acids. Here the CDR3 reads CASSPWLTGNSPLHF. The CDR3 nucleotides read TGTGCCAGCAGCCCCTGGCTAACCGGGAATTCACCCCTCCACTTT.

The chain combines TRBV28 with TRBJ2-1, with 7 positions matching TRBD2. This CDR3 is built from 16 residues. CDR1 and CDR2 from the germline V gene are MDHEN and SYDVKM. With 5 bases clipped from V and 0 bases from J, the junction kept 7 bases outside the gene matches. The DNA for the CDR3 is TGTGCCAGCAGTCTTAGCGGGCCGAGCTCCTACAATGAGCAGTTCTTC. This codes for CASSLSGPSSYNEQFF.

V usage is TRBV6-6 and J usage is TRBJ1-2, with 9 bases fitting TRBD1. J was trimmed by 6 bases and V by 6 bases; bases with no gene match: 5. The CDR3 length is 13 residues. The V gene's germline CDR1 is MNHNY and CDR2 SVGAGI (reference sequence). CDR3 in DNA: TGTGCCAGCAGCCACAGGGGGCGCAATGGCTACACCTTC. This encodes CASSHRGRNGYTF.

The chain recombines TRBV6-6 with TRBJ2-1, with D possibly matching TRBD1 (6 bases). Germline values: CDR1 MNHNY, CDR2 SVGAGI (reference sequence). The length of the CDR3 is 15 residues. V lost 6 bases to trimming and J lost 3 bases, with 15 bases between them. The CDR3 loop reads CASRGDMNVYNEQFF. CDR3 DNA: TGTGCCAGCAGGGGGGACATGAACGTCTACAATGAGCAGTTCTTC.

This clone was counted a few times. J is TRBJ2-1 and V is TRBV11-2; D possibly corresponds to TRBD1 (6 bases). V lost 1 base to trimming and J lost 10 bases, with 11 bases between them. CDR3 length: 13 residues. Germline CDR1 reads SGHAT; CDR2 reads FQNNGV. CDR3 nucleotides: TGTGCCAGCAGCTTAGGGGGGCTGGGGGAGCAGTTCTTC. It is translated as CASSLGGLGEQFF.

The table lists this clone with a few counts. This chain uses TRBV5-6 with TRBJ1-5, with TRBD1 as a possible D gene (6 bases). The CDR3 is made up of 15 amino acids. Trimming took 2 bases from V and 0 from J, leaving 9 bases between them. Germline V gene lookup returns CDR1 SGHDT and CDR2 YYEEEE. CDR3 sequence: CASSLRTASNQPQHF. The CDR3, as DNA: TGTGCCAGCAGCTTACGGACAGCTAGCAATCAGCCCCAGCATTTT.

Concerning this clone: Within the sample, other DNA sequences also encode this same CDR3. The chain employs TRBV27 and TRBJ2-4; maybe TRBD1 (6 bases). Germline values: CDR1 MNHEY, CDR2 SMNVEV (reference sequence). V was trimmed by 5 bases and J by 3 bases, leaving 11 bases between them. The CDR3 is 14 amino acids. The CDR3 spells CASSRTGFKNIQYF. The CDR3 DNA reads as TGTGCCAGCAGTCGAACAGGGTTCAAAAACATTCAGTACTTC.

The chain carries TRBV19 and TRBJ2-7; weak D call: TRBD1 (5 bases). Germline V gene lookup returns CDR1 LNHDA and CDR2 SQIVND (reference sequence). V shed 5 bases and J shed 4 bases, with 12 bases lying between them. The CDR3 is 13 amino acids. As DNA, the CDR3 is TGTGCCAGTAGTTCAGGGTATGGTTACGAGCAGTACTTC. Its translation is CASSSGYGYEQYF.

The chain is built from TRBV28 and TRBJ1-1, with 9 nucleotides matching TRBD1. The V gene's germline CDR1 is MDHEN and CDR2 SYDVKM. This CDR3 is built from 15 residues. Trimming cost V 5 bases and J 5 bases; bases outside gene matches: 9. CDR3 DNA sequence: TGTGCCAGCAGTGTGACAGGGGGTTTGGGAACTGAAGCTTTCTTT. Protein: CASSVTGGLGTEAFF. The entire variable domain, with the rest obtained from reference TRBV28 and TRBJ1-1, is as follows: DVKVTQSSRYLVKRTGEKVFLECVQDMDHENMFWYRQDPGLGLRLIYFSYDVKMKEKGDIPEGYSVSREKKERFSLILESASTNQTSMYLCASSVTGGLGTEAFFGQGTRLTVV.

The chain couples TRBV25-1 to TRBJ2-5; possible D gene TRBD2, 6 bases. From germline, CDR1 is MGHDK and CDR2 SYGVNS. The CDR3 runs to 14 residues. Trimming left V 3 bases short and J 4 bases short, with 12 bases between. CDR3 sequence reads: CASSDPRGRETQYF. CDR3 nucleotides: TGTGCCAGCAGTGACCCACGGGGGAGAGAGACCCAGTACTTC.

The rearrangement links TRBV6-5 to TRBJ2-6; unclear D gene. V was trimmed by 0 bases and J by 0 bases, leaving 6 bases between them. The CDR3 is made up of 16 amino acids. The germline V gene has CDR1 MNHEY and CDR2 SVGAGI. The CDR3 here is CASSYSAVSGANVLTF. The DNA of the CDR3 is TGTGCCAGCAGTTACTCGGCGGTCTCTGGGGCCAACGTCCTGACTTTC.

V is TRBV25-1 and J is TRBJ2-7; D might be TRBD2 (5 bases). Trimming left V 3 bases short and J 3 bases short, with 15 bases between. CDR3 size: 15 residues. Germline values: CDR1 MGHDK, CDR2 SYGVNS. CDR3 nucleotides: TGTGCCAGCAGTGACCGATGGACGGGAAACTACGAGCAGTACTTC. Translated, it gives CASSDRWTGNYEQYF.

In its sample, this clone was seen a few times. The chain joins TRBV5-1 to TRBJ1-1, with 9 bases fitting TRBD1. The J segment lost 0 bases and the V segment lost 5 bases, leaving 8 bases of the junction unmatched. Per germline, CDR1 SGHRS and CDR2 YFSETQ. The CDR3 runs 16 residues. The CDR3 is CASRGTGRTMNTEAFF. CDR3 sequence (DNA): TGCGCCAGCAGGGGGACAGGGAGGACGATGAACACTGAAGCTTTCTTT.

In this sample, this clone turned up once. The rearrangement uses TRBV5-1 and TRBJ2-7; 10 bases are a match to TRBD2. The CDR3 is made up of 18 amino acids. Trimming removed 3 bases from V and 3 bases from J; junction bases left unmatched: 15. Germline assignment: CDR1 SGHRS and CDR2 YFSETQ. CDR3 amino acids: CASSSEGSGRSTFYEQYF. Here the CDR3 DNA reads TGCGCCAGCAGCTCGGAGGGTAGCGGGAGGAGTACCTTCTACGAGCAGTACTTC.

There are a few counts of this clone. This sequence joins TRBV6-5 and TRBJ1-5; 7 nucleotides align to TRBD1. V shed 6 bases, J shed 6 bases, and the junction held 5 bases outside the gene matches. The germline V gene has CDR1 MNHEY and CDR2 SVGAGI. The CDR3 covers 13 residues. Here the CDR3 DNA reads TGTGCCAGCAGCGACAGGGTTGGTCAGCCCCAGCATTTT. This encodes CASSDRVGQPQHF.

As DNA, the CDR3 is TGTGCCAGCATGTTGACAGTAACCGGCTACACCTTC. Translating gives CASMLTVTGYTF. The chain has TRBV2 and TRBJ1-2, with D tentatively TRBD1 (5 bases). This CDR3 has 12 residues. Trimming took off 7 bases at V and 8 bases at J, with 14 bases between the two ends. Germline V gene data show CDR1 as SNHLY and CDR2 as FYNNEI.

V gene TRBV7-2 combines with J gene TRBJ2-7, with 9 nucleotides matching TRBD2. V shed 2 bases, J shed 6 bases, and the junction held 5 bases outside the gene matches. CDR3 length: 14 amino acids. The germline gives CDR1 SGHTA, CDR2 FQGNSA. The CDR3 loop is CASSLRREGGEQYF. CDR3 DNA sequence: TGTGCCAGCAGCTTAAGGCGGGAGGGCGGCGAGCAGTACTTC.